A single sample gave rise to the 10 T cell receptor beta chains below, sequenced in a study of blood T cell repertoires in COVID-19. Clones were read by immunoSEQ multiplex PCR, and TCRdb kept only the in-frame ones, dropping some. The profile shows around 91,000 clones, under 85% of them singletons. Sequencing was done on a sample of peripheral blood. The receptors originated from a human donor in a cohort sampled during active COVID-19.

This clone was seen a few times. The chain couples TRBV9 to TRBJ2-7, with 16 bases fitting TRBD2. Per germline, CDR1 SGDLS and CDR2 YYNGEE. V was pared by 0 bases and J by 6 bases, with 6 bases of the junction left unmatched. The CDR3 runs to 17 residues. The CDR3 here is CASSVAGTSGGAREQYF. CDR3 DNA sequence: TGTGCCAGCAGCGTAGCGGGGACTAGCGGGGGGGCCCGCGAGCAGTACTTC.

The V call is TRBV4-3, the J call TRBJ2-7; D is ambiguous. CDR1 LGHNA and CDR2 YSLEER come from the germline V gene. Trimming pared 0 bases from V and 8 bases from J, leaving 11 bases between. The CDR3 extends over 13 amino acids. CDR3 sequence (DNA): TGCGCCAGCAGCCAAGATCAATATGCGCAGCAGTACTTC. This translates into CASSQDQYAQQYF.

The chain recombines TRBV6-5 with TRBJ2-7; TRBD1 agrees at 9 bases. CDR1 and CDR2 from the germline V gene are MNHEY and SVGAGI. The CDR3 is made up of 14 amino acids. V lost 5 bases to trimming and J lost 0 bases; unmatched junction nucleotides: 2. This chain's CDR3 is CASSRTGVSYEQYF. Written as DNA, the CDR3 is TGTGCCAGCAGTCGGACAGGGGTCTCCTACGAGCAGTACTTC.

V gene TRBV2 combines with J gene TRBJ2-7; 12 bases map to TRBD1. Germline-derived CDR1 and CDR2 are SNHLY and FYNNEI. V lost 9 bases, J lost 7 bases, and 7 bases stayed unmatched. CDR3 length: 13 residues. As DNA, the CDR3 is TGTGCCAGTGGGACAGGGGGCTTGCAGGAGCAGTACTTC. The encoded protein is CASGTGGLQEQYF.

The V and J genes are TRBV19 and TRBJ1-1; D is uncertain. Between the trimmed V and J ends, which lost 0 bases and 4 bases, there was a span of 18 bases. CDR1 is LNHDA, CDR2 SQIVND, per germline (reference sequence). The length of the CDR3 is 17 residues. The DNA of the CDR3 is TGTGCCAGTAGTATAGAGGGAGTCGGGCGGCTGGGCACTGAAGCTTTCTTT. Amino acid sequence: CASSIEGVGRLGTEAFF.

This chain uses TRBV6-2 or TRBV6-3 with TRBJ1-1; D is ambiguous. The CDR3 has 17 amino acids. The V end lost 2 bases, the J end lost 0 bases, and 16 bases lay between the germline ends. From germline, CDR1 is MNHEY and CDR2 SVGEGT. CDR3 DNA sequence: TGTGCCAGCAGTTACCCGGACGGAGGGATTATGAACACTGAAGCTTTCTTT. Encoded protein: CASSYPDGGIMNTEAFF.

The sample holds a few counts of this clone. The rearrangement joins TRBV27 to TRBJ2-5; TRBD1 agrees at 7 bases. Germline CDR1 and CDR2: MNHEY and SMNVEV (reference sequence). J was trimmed by 0 bases and V by 5 bases; bases with no gene match: 6. The CDR3 has 15 residues. The CDR3 sequence: CASSKQTGYQETQYF. The CDR3 region has the DNA TGTGCCAGCAGTAAACAGACAGGGTACCAAGAGACCCAGTACTTC.

The CDR3 sequence is CASIGETNQPQHF. In DNA, the CDR3 is TGTGCCAGCATAGGGGAAACCAATCAGCCCCAGCATTTT. The chain links TRBV2 to TRBJ1-5; possibly TRBD1 for D (5 bases). V gave up 7 bases and J gave up 3 bases, with 10 bases separating them. The CDR3 extends over 13 amino acids. Germline V gives CDR1 SNHLY, CDR2 FYNNEI.

CDR3 DNA sequence: TGTGCCAGCACCACGGAGATCGGCTACACCTTC. Translating it yields CASTTEIGYTF. The genes are TRBV6-6 and TRBJ1-2, with no clear D. Germline loops: CDR1 MNHNY, CDR2 SVGAGI (reference sequence). Trimming pared 7 bases from V and 8 bases from J, leaving 11 bases between. The CDR3 is 11 amino acids.

This clone was seen only a few times. V is TRBV7-2 and J is TRBJ1-2, with a weak D call TRBD1 (6 bases). There are 16 residues in the CDR3. V lost 3 bases and J lost 8, with 22 bases in between. From germline, CDR1 is SGHTA and CDR2 FQGNSA. The CDR3 DNA follows: TGTGCCAGCAGCTTTCTGGCAGGGTCGGTTCAGGGGGGCTACACCTTC. This codes for CASSFLAGSVQGGYTF.